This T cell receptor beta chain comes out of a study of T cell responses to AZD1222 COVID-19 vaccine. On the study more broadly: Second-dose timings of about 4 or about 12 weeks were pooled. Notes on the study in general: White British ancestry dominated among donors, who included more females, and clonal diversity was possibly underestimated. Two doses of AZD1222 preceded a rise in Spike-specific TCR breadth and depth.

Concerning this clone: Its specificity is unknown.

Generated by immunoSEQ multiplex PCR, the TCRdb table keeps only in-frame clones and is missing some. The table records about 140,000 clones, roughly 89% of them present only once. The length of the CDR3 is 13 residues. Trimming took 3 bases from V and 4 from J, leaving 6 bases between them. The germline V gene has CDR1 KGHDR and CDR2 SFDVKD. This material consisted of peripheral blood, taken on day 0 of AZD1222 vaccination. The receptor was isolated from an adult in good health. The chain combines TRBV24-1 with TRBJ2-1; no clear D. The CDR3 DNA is TGTGCCACCAGTGATACGTCTTACAATGAGCAGTTCTTC. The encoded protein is CATSDTSYNEQFF.